A selection of T cell receptor beta chains follows, all from one sample in a study of OX40 agonist ivuxolimab in advanced cancers. The table came from immunoSEQ multiplex PCR; TCRdb's copy has only in-frame clones and leaves some out. Of about 95,000 clones in the sample, 90% to 95% are singletons; the top ten hold 2.6%. The source material was CD4+ or CD8+ T cells sorted from blood, sampled in a trial of the OX40 agonist ivuxolimab. The receptors come from an adult with an advanced solid tumor such as melanoma, head and neck, liver or kidney cancer. Each CDR3 is given with its conserved first and last residue. D genes are given only for firm matches. Clone sizes are given selectively: once, few, many, or a class where the clone is expanded.

D: .
size: .
J: TRBJ2-2
V: TRBV11-2
CDR3: CASSLSTVPTGELFF
DNA: TGTGCCAGCAGCTTATCGACAGTACCCACCGGGGAGCTGTTTTTT

D: .
size: .
J: TRBJ1-1
V: TRBV2
CDR3: CASRPQLNTEAFF
DNA: TGTGCCAGCAGGCCCCAGCTGAACACTGAAGCTTTCTTT

D: TRBD1
size: once
J: TRBJ2-3
V: TRBV28
CDR3: CASRDRGPAGTQYF
DNA: TGTGCCAGCAGGGACAGGGGCCCCGCGGGTACGCAGTATTTT

D: .
size: .
J: TRBJ2-5
V: TRBV2
CDR3: CASSEFIRRTVGETQYF
DNA: TGTGCCAGCAGTGAATTCATTAGGCGGACTGTGGGAGAGACCCAGTACTTC

D: .
size: .
J: TRBJ2-2
V: TRBV2
CDR3: CASNTWEGGRAGELFF
DNA: TGTGCCAGCAATACTTGGGAAGGAGGCAGAGCCGGGGAGCTGTTTTTT

D: TRBD1
size: .
J: TRBJ2-1
V: TRBV6-6
CDR3: CASRRGQGAYNEQFF
DNA: TGTGCCAGCAGACGTGGACAGGGGGCCTACAATGAGCAGTTCTTC

D: TRBD2
size: .
J: TRBJ2-1
V: TRBV7-2
CDR3: CASSWFLAGGNEQFF
DNA: TGTGCCAGCAGCTGGTTTCTAGCGGGAGGCAATGAGCAGTTCTTC

D: .
size: .
J: TRBJ2-5
V: TRBV7-2
CDR3: CASSQIGGRETQYF
DNA: TGTGCCAGCAGTCAGATAGGAGGCAGGGAGACCCAGTACTTC

D: .
size: .
J: TRBJ1-6
V: TRBV25-1
CDR3: CATHLSGRDSPLHF
DNA: TGTGCCACCCACCTGTCGGGGAGAGATTCACCCCTCCACTTT

D: .
size: .
J: TRBJ1-1
V: TRBV5-1
CDR3: CASSLGRGNTEAFF
DNA: TGCGCCAGCAGCTTGGGTCGAGGGAACACTGAAGCTTTCTTT

D: .
size: .
J: TRBJ2-7
V: TRBV6-6
CDR3: CASRDREGGSYEQYF
DNA: TGTGCCAGCAGAGACAGGGAGGGGGGGTCCTACGAGCAGTACTTC

D: .
size: .
J: TRBJ1-2
V: TRBV6-1
CDR3: CASRAGAPNYGYTF
DNA: TGTGCCAGCAGAGCAGGGGCTCCTAACTATGGCTACACCTTC

D: .
size: .
J: TRBJ2-2
V: TRBV7-9
CDR3: CASSRTPATNTGELFF
DNA: TGTGCCAGCAGCCGTACGCCCGCCACGAACACCGGGGAGCTGTTTTTT

D: .
size: few
J: TRBJ1-2
V: TRBV28
CDR3: CASRDHRGYTF
DNA: TGTGCCAGCAGGGACCATCGTGGCTACACCTTC

D: .
size: .
J: TRBJ2-2
V: TRBV19
CDR3: CASSIVLTGELFF
DNA: TGTGCCAGTAGTATAGTCCTAACCGGGGAGCTGTTTTTT

D: .
size: .
J: TRBJ1-5
V: TRBV7-2
CDR3: CASSYQGPNQPQHF
DNA: TGTGCCAGCAGCTATCAGGGCCCTAATCAGCCCCAGCATTTT

D: .
size: .
J: TRBJ2-7
V: TRBV7-9
CDR3: CASSYGTTTSYEQYF
DNA: TGTGCCAGCAGCTATGGGACAACCACGTCCTACGAGCAGTACTTC

D: .
size: .
J: TRBJ2-2
V: TRBV5-1
CDR3: CASRQAAYTGELFF
DNA: TGCGCCAGCAGGCAGGCGGCCTACACCGGGGAGCTGTTTTTT

D: TRBD1
size: .
J: TRBJ1-3
V: TRBV9
CDR3: CASSPWTGPISGNTIYF
DNA: TGTGCCAGCAGCCCCTGGACAGGGCCTATCTCTGGAAACACCATATATTTT

D: TRBD1
size: .
J: TRBJ1-1
V: TRBV28
CDR3: CASSSGTGGSTEAFF
DNA: TGTGCCAGCAGTTCCGGGACAGGGGGCTCCACTGAAGCTTTCTTT

D: TRBD2
size: .
J: TRBJ2-3
V: TRBV13
CDR3: CASSPGLAGGGDTQYF
DNA: TGTGCCAGCAGCCCGGGACTAGCGGGAGGAGGGGATACGCAGTATTTT

D: .
size: .
J: TRBJ1-5
V: TRBV7-8
CDR3: CASSSLTGGSRNQPQHF
DNA: TGTGCCAGCAGCTCTCTCACGGGGGGTTCTCGGAATCAGCCCCAGCATTTT

D: .
size: once
J: TRBJ2-5
V: TRBV15
CDR3: CATSTAQSHQYF
DNA: TGTGCCACCAGCACCGCCCAATCCCACCAGTACTTC

D: TRBD2
size: .
J: TRBJ2-1
V: TRBV9
CDR3: CASSALWVAGGPNEQFF
DNA: TGTGCCAGCAGCGCACTCTGGGTAGCGGGAGGGCCGAATGAGCAGTTCTTC

D: .
size: .
J: TRBJ1-2
V: TRBV2
CDR3: CASSSQGLGNGYTF
DNA: TGTGCCAGCAGTTCTCAGGGCCTCGGGAATGGCTACACCTTC

D: .
size: .
J: TRBJ2-3
V: TRBV7-9
CDR3: CASSFSLADTQYF
DNA: TGTGCCAGCAGCTTCTCTCTCGCAGATACGCAGTATTTT

D: TRBD1
size: once
J: TRBJ1-1
V: TRBV14
CDR3: CASRSGTGGARAFF
DNA: TGTGCCAGCAGATCCGGGACAGGCGGTGCTCGAGCTTTCTTT

D: .
size: .
J: TRBJ1-3
V: TRBV9
CDR3: CASSVGPGNTIYF
DNA: TGTGCCAGCAGCGTGGGCCCTGGAAACACCATATATTTT

D: .
size: .
J: TRBJ2-7
V: TRBV28
CDR3: CASSDRFREQYF
DNA: TGTGCCAGCAGTGACAGGTTTCGAGAGCAGTACTTC

D: .
size: .
J: TRBJ2-1
V: TRBV11-3
CDR3: CASSLSDTFNEQFF
DNA: TGTGCCAGCAGCTTATCCGACACCTTCAATGAGCAGTTCTTC

D: .
size: .
J: TRBJ1-1
V: TRBV5-1
CDR3: CASSLALRGRGLNTEAFF
DNA: TGCGCCAGCAGCTTGGCCTTGAGGGGCCGGGGATTGAACACTGAAGCTTTCTTT

D: TRBD1
size: .
J: TRBJ1-5
V: TRBV6-1
CDR3: CASSVGTGGNQPQHF
DNA: TGTGCCAGCAGTGTAGGTACAGGGGGCAATCAGCCCCAGCATTTT

D: TRBD2
size: .
J: TRBJ2-1
V: TRBV6-5
CDR3: CASSVSLAGNEQFF
DNA: TGTGCCAGCAGTGTTTCACTAGCGGGCAATGAGCAGTTCTTC

D: .
size: few
J: TRBJ2-1
V: TRBV28
CDR3: CASSLVNEQFF
DNA: TGTGCCAGCAGTTTGGTCAATGAGCAGTTCTTC

D: .
size: .
J: TRBJ2-5
V: TRBV7-2
CDR3: CASSSTRLGGVETQYF
DNA: TGTGCCAGCAGCTCGACCCGTCTAGGCGGGGTCGAGACCCAGTACTTC

D: .
size: .
J: TRBJ2-7
V: TRBV5-6
CDR3: CASSLRRYEQYF
DNA: TGTGCCAGCAGCTTGCGGAGATACGAGCAGTACTTC

D: .
size: .
J: TRBJ2-5
V: TRBV18
CDR3: CASSFKETQYF
DNA: TGTGCCAGCTCATTCAAAGAGACCCAGTACTTC